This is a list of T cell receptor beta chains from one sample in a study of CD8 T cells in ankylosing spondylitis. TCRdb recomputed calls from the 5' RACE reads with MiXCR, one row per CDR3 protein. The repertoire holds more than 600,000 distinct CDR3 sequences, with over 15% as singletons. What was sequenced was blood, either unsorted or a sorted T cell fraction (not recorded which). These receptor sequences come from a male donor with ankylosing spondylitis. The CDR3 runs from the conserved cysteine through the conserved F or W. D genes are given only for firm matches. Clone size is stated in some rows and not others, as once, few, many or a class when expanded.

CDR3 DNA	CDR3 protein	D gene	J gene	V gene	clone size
TGTGCCAGCAGTGAAGGGACAGGACGATCCTACGAGCAGTACTTC	CASSEGTGRSYEQYF	TRBD1	TRBJ2-7	TRBV2	.
TGTGCCATCAGTGATGTTTTCGGCGGGGGGGAGGATGAGCAGTACTTC	CAISDVFGGGEDEQYF	TRBD2	TRBJ2-7	TRBV10-3	few
TGTGCCAGCAGCACGGACGTGAGCTCTGGAAACACCATATATTTT	CASSTDVSSGNTIYF	.	TRBJ1-3	TRBV11-2	few
TGTGCCAGCAGCTTAACCGGGACTTGGACCTACGAGCAGTACTTC	CASSLTGTWTYEQYF	.	TRBJ2-7	TRBV7-6	few
TGTGCCAGCAGCCCGGGACAGGGACGCGACGAGCAGTACTTC	CASSPGQGRDEQYF	TRBD1	TRBJ2-7	TRBV6-1	.
TGTGCCAGCAGCATAAGGACAGGGGTTATGTACAATGAGCAGTTCTTC	CASSIRTGVMYNEQFF	TRBD1	TRBJ2-1	TRBV11-2	many
TGTGCCAGCAGTAAGACTAGCGGGTTGGATACGCAGTATTTT	CASSKTSGLDTQYF	TRBD2	TRBJ2-3	TRBV6-1	.
TGTGCCAGCAGACCCGGACAGGGGGCTGGGAATGAGCAGTTCTTC	CASRPGQGAGNEQFF	TRBD1	TRBJ2-1	TRBV6-2/TRBV6-3	once
TGTGCCAGCAGCTTGGACTCCAGCATCGGGCAGTTCTTC	CASSLDSSIGQFF	.	TRBJ2-1	TRBV5-6	few
TGTGCCAGCAGTTACGTCTCTGAAGAAGAGACCCAGTACTTC	CASSYVSEEETQYF	.	TRBJ2-5	TRBV6-2/TRBV6-3	.
TGTGCCAGCAGTGAGGGGGTGACAGGCACAGATACGCAGTATTTT	CASSEGVTGTDTQYF	.	TRBJ2-3	TRBV6-1	.
TGTGCCAGCAGCTTAGGGCCCCAAGGAGAGACCCAGTACTTC	CASSLGPQGETQYF	.	TRBJ2-5	TRBV11-2	.
TGTGCCAGCAGTTTCAGGGCGGGATCTTACCCCCAGGGCGAGCAGTACTTC	CASSFRAGSYPQGEQYF	.	TRBJ2-7	TRBV27	.
TGTGCCAGCAGCGCACTGATTACAGGGGTGAGGTACTTC	CASSALITGVRYF	TRBD1	TRBJ2-7	TRBV9	.
TGTGCCACCAGTCCTAGCGGGGGAACAGATACGCAGTATTTT	CATSPSGGTDTQYF	TRBD2	TRBJ2-3	TRBV24-1	few
TGTGCCAGCAGTGAAAGCCGAAGTCAGCCCCAGCATTTT	CASSESRSQPQHF	.	TRBJ1-5	TRBV2	few
TGCGCCAGCAGCCAAGACGACGGGGCGCGCAATCAGCCCCAGCATTTT	CASSQDDGARNQPQHF	.	TRBJ1-5	TRBV4-1	few
TGCAGTGCTAGAATGGGGGCCGGCAATCAGCCCCAGCATTTT	CSARMGAGNQPQHF	.	TRBJ1-5	TRBV20-1	few
TGTGCCAGCAGCGTACAGGGGCCGTTAATCGAATCTGAAGCTTTCTTT	CASSVQGPLIESEAFF	TRBD1	TRBJ1-1	TRBV5-6	.
TGTGCCAGCAGTCTATCCGGGACAAGCTCTGGGGCCAACGTCCTGACTTTC	CASSLSGTSSGANVLTF	.	TRBJ2-6	TRBV27	few
TGTGCCAGCAGTCTCCAGGGGGCAGGAAATGAGCAGTTCTTC	CASSLQGAGNEQFF	TRBD1	TRBJ2-1	TRBV12-3/TRBV12-4	many
TGTGCCAGCAGCTTAGCTCTCCTAGGAGGGCACGAGACCCAGTACTTC	CASSLALLGGHETQYF	.	TRBJ2-5	TRBV7-9	.
TGTGCCAGCAGCTTAGGACGGCCTATGCAAGAGACCCAGTACTTC	CASSLGRPMQETQYF	.	TRBJ2-5	TRBV7-9	.
TGTGCCAGCAGTTTCGACGGATCCTATGGCTACACCTTC	CASSFDGSYGYTF	.	TRBJ1-2	TRBV12-3/TRBV12-4	few
TGCGCCAGCAGCCCGGACAGGGGAATTAACACTGAAGCTTTCTTT	CASSPDRGINTEAFF	TRBD1	TRBJ1-1	TRBV5-1	once
TGTGCCAGCAGCCAAGCCCTAGCGGGGAGGGTCTTCGGAACAGATACGCAGTATTTT	CASSQALAGRVFGTDTQYF	TRBD2	TRBJ2-3	TRBV14	few
TGTGCCATCAGTGAAAGTGGGTCCTATAATTCACCCCTCCACTTT	CAISESGSYNSPLHF	.	TRBJ1-6	TRBV10-3	few
TGTGCCAGCAGTTTACCCCCCCTGGGACAGGGGTACGACGAGCAGTACTTC	CASSLPPLGQGYDEQYF	TRBD1	TRBJ2-7	TRBV28	.
TGTGCCAGCAGTTTGACTAGCGGGTTTGTAGAGACCCAGTACTTC	CASSLTSGFVETQYF	TRBD2	TRBJ2-5	TRBV28	.
TGTGCCAGCAGTTTGGCCCGCCTAGCGGGGGGGTTTACAGATACGCAGTATTTT	CASSLARLAGGFTDTQYF	TRBD2	TRBJ2-3	TRBV12-3/TRBV12-4	few
TGCAGCGTTGAAGAGGGGCTCGAGCAGTACTTC	CSVEEGLEQYF	.	TRBJ2-7	TRBV29-1	few
TGTGCCAGCAGCCGGCTAGCGGGAAGAGATACGCAGTATTTT	CASSRLAGRDTQYF	TRBD2	TRBJ2-3	TRBV5-8	few
TGTGCCAGCAGCTCTAAGCCTACGATCGGGGCCAACGTCCTGACTTTC	CASSSKPTIGANVLTF	.	TRBJ2-6	TRBV11-1	.
TGTGCCAGCAGTTTCGGGTTTCTACTAACAGGGAATGGCTACACCTTC	CASSFGFLLTGNGYTF	.	TRBJ1-2	TRBV28	few
TGTGCCAGCAGTAACCAGGGAGGCCAGCCCCAGCATTTT	CASSNQGGQPQHF	.	TRBJ1-5	TRBV6-2/TRBV6-3	.
TGTGCCAGCAGCCCTAGCCCGGGGGCCGGGGGCAATGAGCAGTTCTTC	CASSPSPGAGGNEQFF	.	TRBJ2-1	TRBV7-8	.
TGTGCCAGCAGAGACTCGGGGACAGGGAACTATGGCTACACCTTC	CASRDSGTGNYGYTF	TRBD1	TRBJ1-2	TRBV6-5	few
TGCGCCAGCAGCTTTTCAGTCAACCTGAGGCGGGGAGACCAAGAGACCCAGTACTTC	CASSFSVNLRRGDQETQYF	.	TRBJ2-5	TRBV5-1	few
TGTGCCAGCAGTGCTAACTCCCCCTCCTACAATGAGCAGTTCTTC	CASSANSPSYNEQFF	.	TRBJ2-1	TRBV6-4	few
TGTGCCAGCAGCCAGACTGGGGGGGCCAACGTCCTGACTTTC	CASSQTGGANVLTF	.	TRBJ2-6	TRBV7-2	.
TGCAGCGTGTCGGGACTAGCGGCCTACAATGAGCAGTTCTTC	CSVSGLAAYNEQFF	TRBD2	TRBJ2-1	TRBV29-1	few
TGCGCCAGCAGCTTGCGGTTGACAGGGGATATGAACACTGAAGCTTTCTTT	CASSLRLTGDMNTEAFF	TRBD1	TRBJ1-1	TRBV5-1	.
TGTGCCAGCAGAGCCATGGGAAAACAGGATGGCTACACCTTC	CASRAMGKQDGYTF	.	TRBJ1-2	TRBV6-2/TRBV6-3	.
TGTGCCAGCAGTTTGGCGCCGGCCGGCAATGAGCAGTTCTTC	CASSLAPAGNEQFF	.	TRBJ2-1	TRBV12-3/TRBV12-4	.
TGCAGTGCTACGGGACTTGTGGGTGAAAAACTGTTTTTT	CSATGLVGEKLFF	.	TRBJ1-4	TRBV20-1	few
TGTGCCAGCAGTACCGGATACAGGGGGGTGGGTCAGCCCCAGCATTTT	CASSTGYRGVGQPQHF	TRBD1	TRBJ1-5	TRBV5-6	few
TGTGCCAGCAGACTAAGTGGTCTGGCTGGTGAAAAACTGTTTTTT	CASRLSGLAGEKLFF	.	TRBJ1-4	TRBV2	few
TGTGCCATCAGACAGGGTGGCGGGGCAGATACGCAGTATTTT	CAIRQGGGADTQYF	.	TRBJ2-3	TRBV10-3	few
TGTGCCAGCAATCCTGTGGGGACCCTCTCCTACAATGAGCAGTTCTTC	CASNPVGTLSYNEQFF	.	TRBJ2-1	TRBV2	.
TGCAGTGCTCACATTAGGGACAGGGGAGGATACGAGCAGTACTTC	CSAHIRDRGGYEQYF	TRBD1	TRBJ2-7	TRBV20-1	.